This TCR beta chain was captured by sequencing in a study of response to subunit inactivated influenza vaccine. Regarding this clonotype: Its antigen is undetermined.

Whole-study findings and limits: Few additional T cells are recruited per seasonal influenza vaccination, authors suggested.

MiXCR, run by TCRdb on the RT-PCR reads, gives a single entry per CDR3 protein. The repertoire holds 800,000 to 1,000,000 distinct CDR3 sequences, with 21% as singletons. The length of the CDR3 is 14 residues. J gave up 2 bases and V 6 bases, and 4 bases lay outside the gene matches. The TCR originated in a man between 50 and 59 years old who received an inactivated influenza vaccine. V and J are TRBV12-3 or TRBV12-4 and TRBJ1-5; TRBD1 agrees at 7 bases. This material consisted of PBMCs from blood, taken 5 days after vaccination. CDR3: CASRYTGGNQPQHF. The DNA of the CDR3 is TGTGCCAGCAGATATACAGGGGGCAATCAGCCCCAGCATTTT.